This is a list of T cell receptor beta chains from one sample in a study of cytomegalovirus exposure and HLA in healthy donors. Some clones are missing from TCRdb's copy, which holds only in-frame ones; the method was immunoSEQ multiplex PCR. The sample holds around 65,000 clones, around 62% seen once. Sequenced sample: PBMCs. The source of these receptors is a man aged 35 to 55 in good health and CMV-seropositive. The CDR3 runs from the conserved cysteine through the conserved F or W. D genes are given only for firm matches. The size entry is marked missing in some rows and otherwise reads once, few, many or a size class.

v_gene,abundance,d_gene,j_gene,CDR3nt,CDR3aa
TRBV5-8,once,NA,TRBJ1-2,TGTGCCAGCAGCTTGGACGGACACGCTTCGGGGGGGAGTAACTATGGCTACACCTTC,CASSLDGHASGGSNYGYTF
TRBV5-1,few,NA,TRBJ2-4,TGCGCCAGCAGCTTAGGAAGCGGGAAAAACATTCAGTACTTC,CASSLGSGKNIQYF
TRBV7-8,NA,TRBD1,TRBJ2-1,TGTGCCAGCAGCTTCCAGGGGGCTACTGAGCAGTTCTTC,CASSFQGATEQFF
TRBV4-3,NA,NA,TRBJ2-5,TGCGCCAGCAGCCAAGCTATTATCGGGGAGACCCAGTACTTC,CASSQAIIGETQYF
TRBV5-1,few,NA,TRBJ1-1,TGCGCCAGCAGCACTGGGAGGATGAACACTGAAGCTTTCTTT,CASSTGRMNTEAFF
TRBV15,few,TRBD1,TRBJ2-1,TGTGCCACCAGCGGCGGCCCCGGGTACAGGGGAAATGAGCAGTTCTTC,CATSGGPGYRGNEQFF
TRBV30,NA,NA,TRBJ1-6,TGTGCCTGGAGCCAGGGGAGGGGATATAATTCACCCCTCCACTTT,CAWSQGRGYNSPLHF
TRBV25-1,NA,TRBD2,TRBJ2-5,TGTGCCAGCAGTGAATCTAGGACTAGCGGGGGGCCCACGGAGACCCAGTACTTC,CASSESRTSGGPTETQYF
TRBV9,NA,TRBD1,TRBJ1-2,TGTGCCAGCAGCTCTCGACAGGGATATGACTATGGCTACACCTTC,CASSSRQGYDYGYTF
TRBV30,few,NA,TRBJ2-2,TGTGCCTGGAGTGTAATGGGGCTCAACACCGGGGAGCTGTTTTTT,CAWSVMGLNTGELFF
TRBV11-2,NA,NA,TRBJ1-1,TGTGCCAGCAGCCCCGGGGTATCTGAAGCTTTCTTT,CASSPGVSEAFF
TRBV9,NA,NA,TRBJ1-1,TGTGCCAGCAGCGACCCCGCAAGGCAGGGTGAAGCTTTCTTT,CASSDPARQGEAFF
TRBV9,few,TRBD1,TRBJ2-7,TGTGCCAGCAGCGTAGACCAGGGGGCCTTCTACGAGCAGTACTTC,CASSVDQGAFYEQYF
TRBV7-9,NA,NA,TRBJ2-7,TGTGCCAGCAGCCCCAAGTACAGCTCCTACGAGCAGTACTTC,CASSPKYSSYEQYF
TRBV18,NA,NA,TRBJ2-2,TGTGCCAGCTCACTCCAAGGAGGGGACGGAATTTCCACCGGGGAGCTGTTTTTT,CASSLQGGDGISTGELFF
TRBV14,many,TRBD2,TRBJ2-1,TGTGCCAGCAGCCGGCTGGGCGGGGGGAAAAAAAATGAGCAGTTCTTC,CASSRLGGGKKNEQFF
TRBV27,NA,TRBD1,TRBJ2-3,TGTGCCAGCACAGGACAGGGGGCAAGGTACGCGTATTTT,CASTGQGARYAYF
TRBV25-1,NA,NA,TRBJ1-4,TGTGCCAGCAGTGCCATCGGGATAATTAATGAAAAACTGTTTTTT,CASSAIGIINEKLFF
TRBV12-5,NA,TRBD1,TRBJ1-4,TGTGCTAGTGGTTTGGAGGGGGCGATGGGTGAAAAACTGTTTTTT,CASGLEGAMGEKLFF
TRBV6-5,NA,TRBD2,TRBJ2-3,TGTGCCAGCAGTTACCAAGGACTAGCAGGAGATACGCAGTATTTT,CASSYQGLAGDTQYF
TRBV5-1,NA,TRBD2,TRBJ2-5,TGCGCCAGCAGCTTGTTAGCGGGAGGCCAAGAGACCCAGTACTTC,CASSLLAGGQETQYF
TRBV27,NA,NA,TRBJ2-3,TGTGCCACCAAAACCCTCCGGCGGTTTACAGGGCAAGATACGCAGTATTTT,CATKTLRRFTGQDTQYF
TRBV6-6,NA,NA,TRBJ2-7,TGTGCCAGCAGTTACTCGATGGCATACGAGCAGTACTTC,CASSYSMAYEQYF
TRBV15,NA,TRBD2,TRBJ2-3,TGTGCCACCAGCAGTGGGGGGACTAGCGGGAGCACAGATACGCAGTATTTT,CATSSGGTSGSTDTQYF
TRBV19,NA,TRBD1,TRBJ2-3,TGTGCCAGTAGTATAACCCCGGGACAGGGGGCAGATACGCAGTATTTT,CASSITPGQGADTQYF
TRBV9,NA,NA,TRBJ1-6,TGTGCCAGCAGCGTAGAGGGGGCCTATAATTCACCCCTCCACTTT,CASSVEGAYNSPLHF
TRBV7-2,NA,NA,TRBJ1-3,TGTGCCAGCAGCTTATACAGCCCCTCTGTTGGAAACACCATATATTTT,CASSLYSPSVGNTIYF
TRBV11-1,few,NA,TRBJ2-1,TGTGCCAGCAGCTTTCAAACAGGGACCGCGGATGAGCAGTTCTTC,CASSFQTGTADEQFF
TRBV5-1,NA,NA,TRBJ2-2,TGCGCCAGCAGCTTGGCCCAGGGATCGGGCACCGGGGAGCTGTTTTTT,CASSLAQGSGTGELFF
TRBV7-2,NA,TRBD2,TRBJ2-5,TGTGCCAGCAGCCCCAGACTAGCGGGAGGGGGGGAGACCCAGTACTTC,CASSPRLAGGGETQYF
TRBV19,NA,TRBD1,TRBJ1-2,TGTGCCAGTAGTATCAGGGTCCGGGACAGGGGGCCATCTGACTATGGCTGCACCTTC,CASSIRVRDRGPSDYGCTF
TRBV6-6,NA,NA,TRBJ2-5,TGTGCCAGCAGTCTTACTTTACAGGGTGGAGAGACCCAGTACTTC,CASSLTLQGGETQYF
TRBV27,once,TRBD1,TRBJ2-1,TGTGCCAGCAGTTTAAGGCCCTTACAGGGGAGAGATGAGCAGTTCTTC,CASSLRPLQGRDEQFF
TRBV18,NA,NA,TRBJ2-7,TGTGCCAGCTCACCACGGGGGGACGAGCAGTACTTC,CASSPRGDEQYF
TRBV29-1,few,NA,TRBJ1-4,TGCAGCGTTGATCCGGGAGGGCCTGGAAAACTGTTTTTT,CSVDPGGPGKLFF
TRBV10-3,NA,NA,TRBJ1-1,TGTGCCATCTTCAAGAGCGGCGGAGGTGAAGCTTTCTTT,CAIFKSGGGEAFF
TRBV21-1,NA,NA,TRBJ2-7,TGTGCCAGCGGTCGGACAGACGAGCAGTACTTC,CASGRTDEQYF
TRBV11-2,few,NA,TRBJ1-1,TGTGCCAGCAAACCGGGACACACGAACACTGAAGCTTTCTTT,CASKPGHTNTEAFF
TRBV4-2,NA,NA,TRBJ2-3,TGTGCCAGCAGCCAAGATCCAGTGAGCACAGATACGCAGTATTTT,CASSQDPVSTDTQYF
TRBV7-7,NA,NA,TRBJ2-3,TGTGCTAGCAGCTTAGGGTTGACAAGTACAGATACGCAGTATTTT,CASSLGLTSTDTQYF